This T cell receptor beta chain was observed in a study of OX40 agonist ivuxolimab in advanced cancers. About this clone: Antigen unknown.

The table came from immunoSEQ multiplex PCR; TCRdb's copy has only in-frame clones and leaves some out. Of under 70,000 clones in the sample, over 75% were seen once. CDR1 and CDR2 from the germline V gene are SGHDT and YYEEEE. This CDR3 is built from 13 residues. Trimming took off 4 bases at V and 6 bases at J, with 12 bases between the two ends. Study outcomes and limitations: Patients who responded partially at 0.1-3.0 mg/kg showed clonal expansion ranking among the lowest. Low levels of normalized T-cell clonal expansion also appeared in some nonresponders.

The source was CD4+ or CD8+ T cells sorted from blood, collected in a trial of the OX40 agonist ivuxolimab. The sequence was collected from an adult with an advanced solid tumor such as melanoma, head and neck, liver or kidney cancer. This rearrangement joins TRBV5-6 to TRBJ2-3, with unresolved D. Here the CDR3 DNA reads TGTGCCAGCAGCCCACTATACACGGATACGCAGTATTTT. This encodes CASSPLYTDTQYF.